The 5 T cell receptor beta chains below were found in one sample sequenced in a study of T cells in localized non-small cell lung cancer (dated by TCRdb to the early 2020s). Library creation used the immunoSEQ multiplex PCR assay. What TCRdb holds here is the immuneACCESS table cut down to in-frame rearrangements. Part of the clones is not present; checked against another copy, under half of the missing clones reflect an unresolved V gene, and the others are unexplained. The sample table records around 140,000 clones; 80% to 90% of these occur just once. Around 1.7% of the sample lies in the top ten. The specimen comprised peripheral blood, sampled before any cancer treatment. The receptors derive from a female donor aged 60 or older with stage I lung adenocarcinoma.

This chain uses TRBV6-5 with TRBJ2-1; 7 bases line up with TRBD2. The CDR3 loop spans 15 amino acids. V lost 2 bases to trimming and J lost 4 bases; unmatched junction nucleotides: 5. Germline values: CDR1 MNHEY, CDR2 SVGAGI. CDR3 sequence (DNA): TGTGCCAGCAGTTACAGGACTAGACTTTACAATGAGCAGTTCTTC. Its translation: CASSYRTRLYNEQFF.

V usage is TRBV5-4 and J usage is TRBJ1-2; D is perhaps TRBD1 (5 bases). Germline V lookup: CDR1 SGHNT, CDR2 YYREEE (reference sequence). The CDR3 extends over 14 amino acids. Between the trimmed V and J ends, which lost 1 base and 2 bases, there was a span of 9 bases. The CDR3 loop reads CASSLRSGNYGYTF. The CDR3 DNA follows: TGTGCCAGCAGCTTGAGATCAGGGAACTATGGCTACACCTTC.

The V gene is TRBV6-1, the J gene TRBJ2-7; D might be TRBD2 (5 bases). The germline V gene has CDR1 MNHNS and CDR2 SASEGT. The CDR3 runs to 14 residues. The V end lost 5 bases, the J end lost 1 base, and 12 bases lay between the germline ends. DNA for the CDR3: TGTGCCAGCAGTAAGGACTTCTCTTCCTACGAGCAGTACTTC. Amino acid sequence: CASSKDFSSYEQYF.

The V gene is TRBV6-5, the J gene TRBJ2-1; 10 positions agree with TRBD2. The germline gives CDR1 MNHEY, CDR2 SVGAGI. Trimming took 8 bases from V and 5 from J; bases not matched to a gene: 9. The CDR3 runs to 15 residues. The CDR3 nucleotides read TGTGCCAGCGAGCCTAGCGGGAGACCCCACAATGAGCAGTTCTTC. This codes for CASEPSGRPHNEQFF.

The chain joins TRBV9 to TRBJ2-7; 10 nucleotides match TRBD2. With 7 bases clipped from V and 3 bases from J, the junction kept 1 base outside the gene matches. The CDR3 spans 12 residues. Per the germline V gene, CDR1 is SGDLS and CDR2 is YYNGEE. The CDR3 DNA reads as TGTGCCAGCGGGACTAGCGTCTACGAGCAGTACTTC. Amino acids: CASGTSVYEQYF.